Each of the 26 T cell receptor beta chains below was sequenced from the same sample in a study of blood T cell repertoires in COVID-19. Using immunoSEQ multiplex PCR, the repertoire was profiled, and TCRdb retains in-frame clones only, with some absent. The sample carries a few hundred thousand clones, 75% to 85% recorded once. Source material: peripheral blood. These receptors came from a woman in her 70s with COVID-19, enrolled during active disease.

The chain's CDR3 is CASSVGAGAKNIQYF. The DNA for the CDR3 is TGTGCCAGCAGCGTAGGGGCTGGAGCCAAAAACATTCAGTACTTC. This chain connects TRBV9 to TRBJ2-4; D unresolved. Looked up from germline, CDR1 is SGDLS and CDR2 is YYNGEE. The V end lost 0 bases, the J end lost 0 bases, and 7 bases lay between the germline ends. This CDR3 is 15 amino acids long. The full variable domain, its missing parts supplied by reference TRBV9 and TRBJ2-4, is DSGVTQTPKHLITATGQRVTLRCSPRSGDLSVYWYQQSLDQGLQFLIQYYNGEERAKGNILERFSAQQFPDLHSELNLSSLELGDSALYFCASSVGAGAKNIQYFGAGTRLSVL.

This chain links TRBV28 with TRBJ1-2; D gene ambiguous. Germline lookup yields CDR1 MDHEN and CDR2 SYDVKM. The CDR3 is 14 amino acids. Trimming took 6 bases from V and 8 from J, leaving 19 bases between them. CDR3 sequence reads: CASRLTPLRWGYTF. The CDR3 DNA follows: TGTGCCAGCAGACTTACCCCCCTACGTTGGGGCTACACCTTC.

Only one count was recorded for this clone. Other DNA sequences within the sample encode an identical CDR3. V is TRBV9 and J is TRBJ2-1; D might be TRBD2 (6 bases). Trimming took 0 bases from V and 0 from J, leaving 7 bases between them. Looked up from germline, CDR1 is SGDLS and CDR2 is YYNGEE. The CDR3 is 15 amino acids. This CDR3 reads CASSVVGSSYNEQFF. The CDR3 region has the DNA TGTGCCAGCAGCGTAGTCGGGAGCTCCTACAATGAGCAGTTCTTC.

This clone was detected once. The same CDR3 also results from other DNA sequences found in this sample. The genes are TRBV25-1 and TRBJ2-7; 8 positions agree with TRBD1. Looked up from germline, CDR1 is MGHDK and CDR2 is SYGVNS. This CDR3 is 13 amino acids long. V lost 2 bases to trimming and J lost 3 bases; unmatched junction nucleotides: 0. CDR3 protein: CASSEDRGYEQYF. The CDR3 bases are TGTGCCAGCAGTGAAGACAGGGGCTACGAGCAGTACTTC.

The J gene is TRBJ1-4, the V gene TRBV5-5; D call uncertain. In germline, CDR1 is SGHKS, CDR2 YYEKEE (reference sequence). The CDR3 runs 14 residues. V was pared by 0 bases and J by 4 bases, with 7 bases between. DNA of the CDR3: TGTGCCAGCAGCTTGGACAGCCTTAATGAAAAACTGTTTTTT. It codes for CASSLDSLNEKLFF. The full variable domain, in which reference TRBV5-5 and TRBJ1-4 provide the parts outside the CDR3, is DAGVTQSPTHLIKTRGQQVTLRCSPISGHKSVSWYQQVLGQGPQFIFQYYEKEERGRGNFPDRFSARQFPNYSSELNVNALLLGDSALYLCASSLDSLNEKLFFGSGTQLSVL.

Only one count was recorded for this clone. V is TRBV7-9 and J is TRBJ2-2; the match to TRBD2 covers 12 bases. CDR3 length: 17 residues. Germline V CDR1 and CDR2: SEHNR, FQNEAQ (reference sequence). J was trimmed by 6 bases and V by 3 bases; bases with no gene match: 8. The CDR3 region is CASSLADRTSGAGELFF. The CDR3 bases are TGTGCCAGCAGCTTGGCTGATAGGACTAGCGGGGCCGGGGAGCTGTTTTTT.

This chain joins TRBV24-1 and TRBJ2-1; 7 nucleotides agree with TRBD2. J gave up 4 bases and V 5 bases, and 10 bases lay outside the gene matches. This CDR3 region has 16 residues. The germline V gene has CDR1 KGHDR and CDR2 SFDVKD. The CDR3 loop reads CATSVVLAAIYNEQFF. CDR3 in DNA: TGTGCCACCAGTGTCGTCCTAGCGGCTATATACAATGAGCAGTTCTTC.

This chain links TRBV3-1 (or the pseudogene TRBV3-2) with TRBJ1-1; TRBD1 aligns across 10 bases. Germline V CDR1 and CDR2: LGHDT, YNNKEL (reference sequence). The CDR3 spans 14 residues. Trimming cost V 4 bases and J 8 bases; bases outside gene matches: 7. DNA of the CDR3: TGTGCCAGCAGCCGCCGGGACAGGGGATCCGAAGCTTTCTTT. The encoded protein is CASSRRDRGSEAFF.

V is TRBV5-6 and J is TRBJ2-6; D uncertain. Trimming took off 4 bases at V and 0 bases at J, with 14 bases between the two ends. This CDR3 spans 17 amino acids. The germline gives CDR1 SGHDT, CDR2 YYEEEE. CDR3 nucleotide sequence: TGTGCCAGCAGCCCTGAGGCAGCATACTCTGGGGCCAACGTCCTGACTTTC. It translates to CASSPEAAYSGANVLTF. Full variable domain (remainder filled in from reference TRBV5-6 and TRBJ2-6): DAGVTQSPTHLIKTRGQQVTLRCSPKSGHDTVSWYQQALGQGPQFIFQYYEEEERQRGNFPDRFSGHQFPNYSSELNVNALLLGDSALYLCASSPEAAYSGANVLTFGAGSRLTVL.

The CDR3 region has the DNA TGTGCCAGCTCACAACCCAGGGTAAAAGAGCAGTACTTC. It specifies CASSQPRVKEQYF. The chain combines TRBV18 with TRBJ2-7; D is possibly TRBD1 (5 bases). The CDR3 has 13 residues. The V end was cut by 4 bases, the J end by 7 bases, with 14 bases between. Germline V gene lookup returns CDR1 KGHSH and CDR2 LQKENI.

The CDR3 DNA reads as TGTGCCTGGAGTGGGGCAGTTCGGAATTCACCCCTCCACTTT. Its translation is CAWSGAVRNSPLHF. The chain joins TRBV30 to TRBJ1-6; D not resolved. The length of the CDR3 is 14 residues. Germline CDR1 is GTSNPN and CDR2 is SVGIG (reference sequence). V was shortened by 1 base and J by 7 bases, with 11 bases between the two germline ends.

The chain couples TRBV3-1 (or the pseudogene TRBV3-2) to TRBJ2-2; no clear D. CDR3 size: 15 residues. Germline-derived CDR1 and CDR2 are LGHDT and YNNKEL (reference sequence). V was cut by 0 bases and J by 0 bases, with 5 bases left in between. This chain's CDR3 is CASSQDSSNTGELFF. CDR3 nucleotide sequence: TGTGCCAGCAGCCAAGACAGTTCGAACACCGGGGAGCTGTTTTTT.

This chain uses TRBV7-6 with TRBJ2-2, with TRBD1 matching over 8 bases. From germline, CDR1 is SGHVS and CDR2 FNYEAQ. The ends lost 2 bases at V and 6 bases at J; junction bases unmatched: 11. This CDR3 has 17 amino acids. The CDR3 DNA is TGTGCCAGCAGCTTAATGAGGTCCCCCAGGGGGCCCGGGGAGCTGTTTTTT. Translated: CASSLMRSPRGPGELFF.

The gene calls are TRBV7-9 and TRBJ2-1; 8 nucleotides align to TRBD2. Germline CDR1 SEHNR, CDR2 FQNEAQ (reference sequence). J gave up 6 bases and V 3 bases, and 7 bases lay outside the gene matches. CDR3 size: 15 residues. In DNA, the CDR3 is TGTGCCAGCAGCTTTGGCGGGAGGCTGAGCAATGAGCAGTTCTTC. Translation gives CASSFGGRLSNEQFF. The full variable domain, its missing parts supplied by reference TRBV7-9 and TRBJ2-1, is DTGVSQNPRHKITKRGQNVTFRCDPISEHNRLYWYRQTLGQGPEFLTYFQNEAQLEKSRLLSDRFSAERPKGSFSTLEIQRTEQGDSAMYLCASSFGGRLSNEQFFGPGTRLTVL.

This chain joins TRBV28 and TRBJ2-3, with 7 bases lining up with TRBD1. Germline V gives CDR1 MDHEN, CDR2 SYDVKM. This CDR3 region has 15 residues. J was trimmed by 2 bases and V by 6 bases; bases with no gene match: 8. CDR3 coding DNA: TGTGCCAGCAGCGAACAACAGGGGTTCACAGATACGCAGTATTTT. This encodes CASSEQQGFTDTQYF.

This chain uses TRBV5-1 with TRBJ2-5, with 8 nucleotides matching TRBD1. The CDR3 contains 14 residues. V shed 4 bases, J shed 2 bases, and the junction held 4 bases outside the gene matches. CDR1 and CDR2 from the germline V gene are SGHRS and YFSETQ. The CDR3 DNA reads as TGCGCCAGCAGCGGTTGGACAGGGCAAGAGACCCAGTACTTC. Protein product: CASSGWTGQETQYF. Drawing the rest from reference TRBV5-1 and TRBJ2-5, the complete variable domain is KAGVTQTPRYLIKTRGQQVTLSCSPISGHRSVSWYQQTPGQGLQFLFEYFSETQRNKGNFPGRFSGRQFSNSRSEMNVSTLELGDSALYLCASSGWTGQETQYFGPGTRLLVL.

The V and J genes are TRBV28 and TRBJ1-4; D remains ambiguous. The CDR3 has 15 amino acids. V lost 3 bases and J 3 bases, leaving 11 bases between the germline ends. In germline, CDR1 is MDHEN, CDR2 SYDVKM. In DNA form, the CDR3 reads TGTGCCAGCAGTTTCCCAGGTCCTGCTAATGAAAAACTGTTTTTT. It codes for CASSFPGPANEKLFF. The full variable domain, in which reference TRBV28 and TRBJ1-4 provide the parts outside the CDR3, is DVKVTQSSRYLVKRTGEKVFLECVQDMDHENMFWYRQDPGLGLRLIYFSYDVKMKEKGDIPEGYSVSREKKERFSLILESASTNQTSMYLCASSFPGPANEKLFFGSGTQLSVL.

The J gene is TRBJ2-3, the V gene TRBV5-1; 12 bases map to TRBD1. The trim removed 6 bases at V and 1 base at J, leaving 9 bases unmatched. Germline-derived CDR1 and CDR2 are SGHRS and YFSETQ. The CDR3 is made up of 17 amino acids. This CDR3 is CASTSGTGGTGTDTQYF. CDR3 nucleotide sequence: TGCGCCAGCACCTCCGGGACAGGGGGCACTGGCACAGATACGCAGTATTTT.

For this clone: One junction end disagrees with the germline gene, perhaps due to a read error. This chain joins TRBV6-2 or TRBV6-3 and TRBJ2-2; no definite D call. CDR3 length: 12 amino acids. In germline, CDR1 is MNHEY, CDR2 SVGEGT. CDR3 sequence reads: CASSYNIGELFF. CDR3 DNA sequence: TGTGCCAGCAGTTACAACATCGGGGAGCTGTTTTTT.

CDR3 in DNA: TGTGCCAGCAGTTTCGTCGGGAATCAGCCCCAGCATTTT. Encoded protein: CASSFVGNQPQHF. The chain uses TRBV28 and TRBJ1-5, with unresolved D. The germline V and J ends were trimmed by 3 bases and 4 bases, with 7 bases remaining between them. Germline V gene data show CDR1 as MDHEN and CDR2 as SYDVKM. The CDR3 loop spans 13 amino acids.

This rearrangement joins TRBV6-5 to TRBJ1-2; D remains unclear. The CDR3 loop spans 14 amino acids. V gave up 1 base and J gave up 2 bases, with 8 bases separating them. Germline CDR1 and CDR2: MNHEY and SVGAGI. The CDR3 spells CASSYFAGNYGYTF. DNA of the CDR3: TGTGCCAGCAGTTACTTCGCAGGCAACTATGGCTACACCTTC.

The chain is built from TRBV5-6 and TRBJ2-1, with D maybe TRBD2 (6 bases). Looked up from germline, CDR1 is SGHDT and CDR2 is YYEEEE. V dropped 0 bases and J dropped 1 base, with 11 bases sitting between them. The CDR3 has 16 amino acids. CDR3 in amino acids: CASSLEVGSSYNEQFF. The CDR3 DNA is TGTGCCAGCAGCTTGGAGGTCGGGAGTTCCTACAATGAGCAGTTCTTC.

This clone was observed a handful of times. This chain connects TRBV7-2 to TRBJ1-6, with 10 positions matching TRBD1. CDR1 and CDR2 from the germline V gene are SGHTA and FQGNSA. The trim removed 3 bases at V and 9 bases at J, leaving 5 bases unmatched. The CDR3 covers 15 residues. CDR3 in amino acids: CASSLTGTGASPLHF. CDR3 DNA sequence: TGTGCCAGCAGCTTGACCGGGACAGGGGCTTCACCCCTCCACTTT. Full variable domain (rest looked up from reference TRBV7-2 and TRBJ1-6): GAGVSQSPSNKVTEKGKDVELRCDPISGHTALYWYRQSLGQGLEFLIYFQGNSAPDKSGLPSDRFSAERTGGSVSTLTIQRTQQEDSAVYLCASSLTGTGASPLHFGNGTRLTVT.

This clone was seen repeatedly, ten times or more. The rearrangement links TRBV19 to TRBJ2-7; 7 bases are a match to TRBD2. The CDR3 is 15 residues long. CDR1 is LNHDA, CDR2 SQIVND, per germline (reference sequence). The ends lost 5 bases at V and 3 bases at J; junction bases unmatched: 10. The chain's CDR3 is CASSSPGGSLYEQYF. CDR3 in DNA: TGTGCCAGTAGTTCCCCCGGGGGGAGTCTCTACGAGCAGTACTTC.

The V and J genes are TRBV27 and TRBJ2-6, with TRBD1 identical over 10 bases. The V segment lost 6 bases and the J segment 1 base; nucleotides outside the gene matches: 6. The CDR3 has 17 amino acids. Germline V gene data show CDR1 as MNHEY and CDR2 as SMNVEV (reference sequence). CDR3 protein: CASRPGQGLSGANVLTF. The DNA of the CDR3 is TGTGCCAGCAGACCGGGACAGGGGTTGTCTGGGGCCAACGTCCTGACTTTC.

Points on this clone: A read error may account for a junction end that differs from germline. This chain links TRBV7-2 with TRBJ1-3; D uncertain. This CDR3 contains 14 residues. Germline CDR1 reads SGHTA; CDR2 reads FQGNSA. The DNA for the CDR3 is TGTGCCAGCAACTTAGCACAGACTGGAAACACCATATATTTT. This translates into CASNLAQTGNTIYF.